The 31 T cell receptor beta chains reported below all come from one sample, sequenced in a study of TIL therapy for anti-PD-1-resistant metastatic lung cancer. The libraries were made with immunoSEQ v3. Libraries were prepared by immunoSEQ multiplex PCR; TCRdb keeps only in-frame clonotypes and omits some of them. Of about 59,000 clones listed, more than 60% are singletons. Time point here: pre-treatment sample, taken before nivolumab and TIL therapy. Specimen: blood, collected at baseline. These receptors were obtained from a person aged 25 to 80 with non-small cell lung cancer.

This chain connects TRBV29-1 to TRBJ2-7; 7 bases line up with TRBD2. Unmatched junction bases numbered 4, after V lost 1 base and J lost 7 bases. This CDR3 has 12 residues. CDR1 is SQVTM, CDR2 ANQGSEA, per germline. CDR3 sequence: CSVEVWGGEQYF. Here the CDR3 DNA reads TGCAGCGTTGAAGTCTGGGGGGGTGAGCAGTACTTC.

This clone was seen more than once but under ten times. The chain uses TRBV2 and TRBJ1-2; 9 bases match TRBD1. Germline CDR1 and CDR2: SNHLY and FYNNEI. V lost 4 bases, J lost 4 bases, and 4 bases stayed unmatched. The CDR3 sequence is 14 residues long. The CDR3: CASSGQGEGYGYTF. DNA for the CDR3: TGTGCCAGCAGTGGACAGGGGGAAGGCTATGGCTACACCTTC.

This chain's CDR3 is CASSEGGIRGNSPLHF. DNA of the CDR3: TGTGCCAGCAGCGAGGGGGGAATCAGGGGGAATTCACCCCTCCACTTT. The gene calls are TRBV9 and TRBJ1-6; 7 nucleotides agree with TRBD1. Trimming removed 3 bases from V and 7 bases from J; junction bases left unmatched: 10. The CDR3 loop spans 16 amino acids. From germline, CDR1 is SGDLS and CDR2 YYNGEE.

This clone was seen a single time. The V call is TRBV11-3, the J call TRBJ2-5; possible D gene TRBD1, 5 bases. Between the trimmed V and J ends, which lost 5 bases and 4 bases, there was a span of 11 bases. The CDR3 loop spans 13 amino acids. CDR1 is SGHNT and CDR2 is YENEEA in the germline V gene. The DNA of the CDR3 is TGTGCCAGCAGCCCTCTCCAGGGAGAGACCCAGTACTTC. The encoded protein is CASSPLQGETQYF.

The V and J genes are TRBV7-2 and TRBJ1-6, with TRBD1 as a possible D gene (6 bases). This CDR3 is 12 amino acids long. Trimming cost V 7 bases and J 12 bases, with 13 bases left between them. Per the germline V gene, CDR1 is SGHTA and CDR2 is FQGNSA. Here the CDR3 DNA reads TGTGCCAGCACCCGGGACAAACAACCCCTCCACTTT. Translated, it gives CASTRDKQPLHF.

The V gene is TRBV10-3, the J gene TRBJ1-2; D gene ambiguous. V lost 6 bases to trimming and J lost 4 bases, with 15 bases between them. The germline V gene has CDR1 ENHRY and CDR2 SYGVKD. This CDR3 spans 14 amino acids. Written as DNA, the CDR3 is TGTGCCATCAGGTTCGGCAGCTCCATCTATGGCTACACCTTC. This codes for CAIRFGSSIYGYTF.

The chain has TRBV11-3 and TRBJ2-7; D ambiguous. Germline V gene sequence: CDR1 SGHNT, CDR2 YENEEA. V lost 4 bases to trimming and J lost 2 bases, with 3 bases between them. The CDR3 runs to 11 residues. CDR3 region: CASSSTYEQYF. The CDR3 DNA is TGTGCCAGCAGCTCGACCTACGAGCAGTACTTC. The full variable domain, with the rest looked up from reference TRBV11-3 and TRBJ2-7, is EAGVVQSPRYKIIEKKQPVAFWCNPISGHNTLYWYLQNLGQGPELLIRYENEEAVDDSQLPKDRFSAERLKGVDSTLKIQPAELGDSAVYLCASSSTYEQYFGPGTRLTVT.

V is TRBV27 and J is TRBJ1-6; D remains ambiguous. V shed 5 bases and J shed 8 bases, with 10 bases lying between them. This CDR3 region has 13 residues. The germline gives CDR1 MNHEY, CDR2 SMNVEV (reference sequence). CDR3 residues: CASSPDRYSPLHF. The CDR3 coding sequence is TGTGCCAGCAGTCCCGACCGTTATTCACCCCTCCACTTT.

The CDR3 nucleotides are TGTGCCAGCAGTCTCCCGACAGCCACTAATGAAAAACTGTTTTTT. Translating gives CASSLPTATNEKLFF. The V and J genes are TRBV28 and TRBJ1-4, with a weak D call TRBD1 (5 bases). The CDR3 is 15 residues long. Germline V CDR1 and CDR2: MDHEN, SYDVKM. Trimming pared 5 bases from V and 2 bases from J, leaving 12 bases between. Based on the CDR3 plus reference TRBV28 and TRBJ1-4, the full variable domain is DVKVTQSSRYLVKRTGEKVFLECVQDMDHENMFWYRQDPGLGLRLIYFSYDVKMKEKGDIPEGYSVSREKKERFSLILESASTNQTSMYLCASSLPTATNEKLFFGSGTQLSVL.

The gene calls are TRBV6-6 and TRBJ1-1; a weak D match, TRBD1 (5 bases). V shed 5 bases and J shed 1 base, with 14 bases lying between them. The CDR3 contains 15 residues. Germline V gives CDR1 MNHNY, CDR2 SVGAGI (reference sequence). In nucleotides, the CDR3 is TGTGCCAGCAGTCCCGCGGACACCGCGAACACTGAAGCTTTCTTT. Amino acid sequence: CASSPADTANTEAFF.

The chain links TRBV4-2 to TRBJ1-2; unclear D gene. Per the germline V gene, CDR1 is LGHNA and CDR2 is YNFKEQ. The CDR3 extends over 12 amino acids. V gave up 3 bases and J gave up 4 bases, with 6 bases separating them. Here the CDR3 reads CASSQDTYGYTF. CDR3 nucleotides: TGTGCCAGCAGCCAGGATACCTATGGCTACACCTTC.

V is TRBV27 and J is TRBJ2-7, with D possibly matching TRBD2 (5 bases). The germline V gene has CDR1 MNHEY and CDR2 SMNVEV (reference sequence). The CDR3 loop spans 13 amino acids. The V and J ends lost 6 bases and 4 bases respectively, with 13 bases between them. The CDR3 sequence: CASSRRGFYEQYF. As DNA, the CDR3 is TGTGCCAGCAGCCGTAGAGGGTTTTACGAGCAGTACTTC.

The chain employs TRBV27 and TRBJ2-3; D remains ambiguous. The CDR3 runs to 15 residues. Germline CDR1 is MNHEY and CDR2 is SMNVEV (reference sequence). The V end lost 3 bases, the J end lost 2 bases, and 12 bases lay between the germline ends. The CDR3 coding sequence is TGTGCCAGCAGTTTGAGGCCCCAATTCACAGATACGCAGTATTTT. Amino acid sequence: CASSLRPQFTDTQYF.

This clone was recorded a few times. V usage is TRBV19 and J usage is TRBJ2-2, with D hard to call. The CDR3 is made up of 13 amino acids. Germline V CDR1 and CDR2: LNHDA, SQIVND (reference sequence). The V and J ends lost 6 bases and 2 bases respectively, with 7 bases between them. In DNA, the CDR3 is TGTGCCAGTAGATTGGTTAACACCGGGGAGCTGTTTTTT. Encoded protein: CASRLVNTGELFF.

This chain's CDR3 is CASSEGPGAGPSYNEQFF. DNA of the CDR3: TGTGCCAGCAGTGAAGGCCCCGGCGCGGGGCCCTCCTACAATGAGCAGTTCTTC. The chain couples TRBV25-1 to TRBJ2-1, with D possibly TRBD2 on 6 matching bases. The germline gives CDR1 MGHDK, CDR2 SYGVNS. The germline V and J ends were trimmed by 2 bases and 0 bases, with 17 bases remaining between them. The CDR3 covers 18 residues. Supplemented by reference TRBV25-1 and TRBJ2-1, the full variable domain reads EADIYQTPRYLVIGTGKKITLECSQTMGHDKMYWYQQDPGMELHLIHYSYGVNSTEKGDLSSESTVSRIRTEHFPLTLESARPSHTSQYLCASSEGPGAGPSYNEQFFGPGTRLTVL.

The chain recombines TRBV7-2 with TRBJ2-2; maybe TRBD2 (5 bases). The CDR3 is 15 residues long. Looked up from germline, CDR1 is SGHTA and CDR2 is FQGNSA. V lost 2 bases and J 3 bases, leaving 10 bases between the germline ends. CDR3 coding DNA: TGTGCCAGCAGCTTACGAGGGCGGGACACCGGGGAGCTGTTTTTT. Protein: CASSLRGRDTGELFF.

This clone was found once. The genes are TRBV5-5 and TRBJ1-3; 11 bases match TRBD1. The CDR3 is 17 residues long. Germline CDR1 and CDR2: SGHKS and YYEKEE (reference sequence). Unmatched junction bases numbered 10, after V lost 4 bases and J lost 4 bases. The CDR3 sequence: CASSRDRGISSGNTIYF. In nucleotides, the CDR3 is TGTGCCAGCAGCCGGGACAGGGGGATTTCTTCGGGAAACACCATATATTTT. Full variable domain (remainder filled in from reference TRBV5-5 and TRBJ1-3): DAGVTQSPTHLIKTRGQQVTLRCSPISGHKSVSWYQQVLGQGPQFIFQYYEKEERGRGNFPDRFSARQFPNYSSELNVNALLLGDSALYLCASSRDRGISSGNTIYFGEGSWLTVV.

This sequence joins TRBV6-5 and TRBJ2-3; 7 nucleotides align to TRBD1. The V gene end was trimmed by 7 bases and the J gene end by 4 bases; junction bases not matched to a gene: 11. The CDR3 is 15 residues long. Germline values: CDR1 MNHEY, CDR2 SVGAGI. The CDR3 bases are TGTGCCAGCACCAACTCGGGGCAGGGGGCAGATACGCAGTATTTT. Its protein product is CASTNSGQGADTQYF.

The J gene is TRBJ2-6, the V gene TRBV4-1; no definite D call. V shed 0 bases and J shed 0 bases, with 9 bases lying between them. This CDR3 has 17 amino acids. The germline gives CDR1 MGHRA, CDR2 YSYEKL. CDR3: CASSQDDGYSGANVLTF. The CDR3, as DNA: TGCGCCAGCAGCCAAGATGACGGTTACTCTGGGGCCAACGTCCTGACTTTC.

The CDR3 DNA sequence: TGTGCCAGCAAGGCAGATACGCAGTATTTT. As protein: CASKADTQYF. The chain employs TRBV2 and TRBJ2-3; no definite D call. The CDR3 spans 10 residues. Germline values: CDR1 SNHLY, CDR2 FYNNEI. The V gene lost 7 bases and the J gene lost 4 bases, with 3 bases spanning the gap. Together with reference TRBV2 and TRBJ2-3, the CDR3 gives the full variable domain: EPEVTQTPSHQVTQMGQEVILRCVPISNHLYFYWYRQILGQKVEFLVSFYNNEISEKSEIFDDQFSVERPDGSNFTLKIRSTKLEDSAMYFCASKADTQYFGPGTRLTVL.

The V and J genes are TRBV6-1 and TRBJ2-1; TRBD2 aligns across 7 bases. This CDR3 is built from 15 residues. The V and J ends lost 3 bases and 8 bases, in that order; junction bases with no gene match: 10. CDR1 is MNHNS, CDR2 SASEGT, per germline. DNA for the CDR3: TGTGCCAGCAGTGATTGGTCCACGGGGAGGGATGAGCAGTTCTTC. It translates to CASSDWSTGRDEQFF.

This chain uses TRBV6-1 with TRBJ2-7; the D gene is possibly TRBD1 (6 bases). V lost 8 bases, J lost 4 bases, and 15 bases lay in between. Germline V gene lookup returns CDR1 MNHNS and CDR2 SASEGT. The CDR3 covers 13 residues. CDR3 DNA sequence: TGTGCCAGCGGGGGCCTTGGTACGTACGAGCAGTACTTC. The encoded protein is CASGGLGTYEQYF.

This clone has only a few counts. The chain couples TRBV11-3 to TRBJ2-7, with D perhaps matching TRBD1 or TRBD2 (6 bases each). V was clipped by 5 bases and J by 4 bases, with 18 bases between them. The CDR3 has 15 amino acids. CDR1 SGHNT and CDR2 YENEEA come from the germline V gene. The CDR3 nucleotides read TGTGCCAGCAGCCCACGGATCCAGGGGAGGTACGAGCAGTACTTC. Its translation is CASSPRIQGRYEQYF. The full variable domain, in which reference TRBV11-3 and TRBJ2-7 provide the parts outside the CDR3, is EAGVVQSPRYKIIEKKQPVAFWCNPISGHNTLYWYLQNLGQGPELLIRYENEEAVDDSQLPKDRFSAERLKGVDSTLKIQPAELGDSAVYLCASSPRIQGRYEQYFGPGTRLTVT.

V gene TRBV27 combines with J gene TRBJ2-7, with D uncertain. CDR1 MNHEY and CDR2 SMNVEV come from the germline V gene (reference sequence). The CDR3 contains 15 residues. Trimming removed 5 bases at V and 3 bases at J, with 17 bases between. CDR3 bases: TGTGCCAGCAGTCCCCTTGGAAATCGAATCTACGAGCAGTACTTC. Its protein product is CASSPLGNRIYEQYF.

This clone was seen a single time. The V and J genes are TRBV5-5 and TRBJ1-2, with 8 bases fitting TRBD1. The V gene end was trimmed by 0 bases and the J gene end by 7 bases; junction bases not matched to a gene: 8. In germline, CDR1 is SGHKS, CDR2 YYEKEE (reference sequence). CDR3 length: 15 residues. The CDR3 sequence is CASSLGLQGAVGYTF. CDR3 bases: TGTGCCAGCAGCTTGGGTTTGCAGGGGGCTGTTGGCTACACCTTC.

This chain uses TRBV7-6 with TRBJ1-1, with D possibly TRBD1 on 5 matching bases. From germline, CDR1 is SGHVS and CDR2 FNYEAQ. The CDR3 covers 16 residues. V gave up 5 bases and J gave up 2 bases, with 18 bases separating them. The CDR3 reads CASSLLSQGPNTEAFF. The DNA for the CDR3 is TGTGCCAGCAGCCTCCTGTCGCAGGGCCCAAACACTGAAGCTTTCTTT.

Concerning this clone: The junction departs from the called germline gene at one end, perhaps through a read error. V is TRBV5-4 and J is TRBJ1-2, with 9 bases lining up with TRBD1. CDR1 and CDR2 from the germline V gene are SGHNT and YYREEE (reference sequence). The CDR3 spans 17 residues. CDR3 nucleotide sequence: TGTGCCAGCAGCTTGGATGGGACAGGGATCGGCGGCTATAGCTACACCTTC. Translation: CASSLDGTGIGGYSYTF.

The chain joins TRBV10-2 to TRBJ1-5; D is perhaps TRBD1 (5 bases). Germline CDR1 reads WSHSY; CDR2 reads SAAADI. V lost 4 bases, J lost 5 bases, and 15 bases lay in between. This CDR3 comprises 15 residues. The CDR3 is CASSGQGGWDQPQHF. Here the CDR3 DNA reads TGCGCCAGCAGTGGTCAGGGTGGATGGGATCAGCCCCAGCATTTT.

The chain recombines TRBV14 with TRBJ1-2; a possible D gene is TRBD1 (5 bases). This CDR3 contains 15 residues. The germline CDR1 and CDR2 sequences are SGHDN and FVKESK. Trimming shortened V by 4 bases and J by 8 bases, and 20 bases separated the two germline ends. The CDR3 loop reads CASSPGSRGGRGYTF. The CDR3 DNA sequence: TGTGCCAGCAGCCCTGGATCACGGGGGGGTAGAGGCTACACCTTC.

This sequence joins TRBV7-2 and TRBJ2-3, with D tentatively TRBD2 (5 bases). V was trimmed by 1 base and J by 1 base, leaving 9 bases between them. Germline V gives CDR1 SGHTA, CDR2 FQGNSA. This CDR3 is 15 amino acids long. CDR3 DNA sequence: TGTGCCAGCAGCTTAGGGACTCGCGGCACAGATACGCAGTATTTT. Translated, it gives CASSLGTRGTDTQYF.

The chain has TRBV15 and TRBJ2-7; 11 nucleotides agree with TRBD1. CDR1 is LNHNV and CDR2 is YYDKDF in the germline V gene (reference sequence). This CDR3 spans 16 amino acids. Germline trimming cut 3 bases from V and 3 bases from J; bases unmatched to any gene: 7. This CDR3 is CATSSPGQGAVYEQYF. The DNA for the CDR3 is TGTGCCACCAGCAGTCCCGGACAGGGGGCGGTCTACGAGCAGTACTTC.